The clone carrying this T cell receptor (beta chain) was picked up many times. The antigen remains unidentified. This sample is drawn from a study of regulatory T cells in long-lasting Graves disease. Time point denoted: newly diagnosed GD, antithyroid drugs for less than 3 months. Extracted PBMC RNA gave rise to the TCR library. In this cohort, patients came from an endocrinology department located in Xi'an, China. V was shortened by 1 base and J by 5 bases, with 9 bases between the two germline ends. Per the germline V gene, CDR1 is SGHAT and CDR2 is FQNNGV. The CDR3 is made up of 13 amino acids. Points from the study as a whole: Limited sample numbers may have lowered accuracy.

Relying on iRepertoire HTBI primers and Arm-PCR of CDR3 regions, the team built TCR beta libraries. TCRdb reprocessed the multiplex PCR reads via MiXCR and lists one record per CDR3 protein. The data contain hundreds of thousands of distinct CDR3 sequences, about 13% of them seen just once; the ten biggest clones take up about 9.1%. The sample was also reused in another study, on T cells in Graves' hyperthyroidism and ophthalmopathy. That work contributes: Patients aged 18 to 65 had newly diagnosed hyperthyroidism that had lasted under 2 months.

This sequence joins TRBV11-2 and TRBJ2-7; D is ambiguous. The source was peripheral blood mononuclear cells (PBMCs), collected at new diagnosis, from a patient treated with antithyroid drugs. This TCR was sampled from a man aged 30-40 years with Graves disease. CDR3 sequence (DNA): TGTGCCAGCAGCTTAGGGTCGCGGAACGAGCAGTACTTC. It yields the protein CASSLGSRNEQYF. Supplemented by reference TRBV11-2 and TRBJ2-7, the full variable domain reads EAGVAQSPRYKIIEKRQSVAFWCNPISGHATLYWYQQILGQGPKLLIQFQNNGVVDDSQLPKDRFSAERLKGVDSTLKIQPAKLEDSAVYLCASSLGSRNEQYFGPGTRLTVT.